The 32 T cell receptor beta chains below all came from one sample that was sequenced in a study of Ad26.COV2.S vaccination and SARS-CoV-2 variants. Data came from immunoSEQ multiplex PCR; TCRdb stores just in-frame clones and leaves some out. This table has about 350,000 clones, roughly 89% appearing once. This sample's treatment: some 20 received Ad26.COV2.S at low or high dose, single or two shots; several received placebo; per-sample allocation not given. Following the first vaccine or placebo injection, samples were taken on day 63. The input for sequencing was peripheral blood, taken in a trial of Ad26.COV2.S vaccine versus placebo. These receptors all stem from a person aged 18 to 65 who received the Ad26.COV2.S COVID-19 vaccine or a placebo.

This clone has only one observation. V and J are TRBV6-5 and TRBJ1-3, with a weak D call TRBD1 (6 bases). Germline V lookup: CDR1 MNHEY, CDR2 SVGAGI. Trimming stripped 7 bases from V and 0 bases from J, with 13 bases between. The CDR3 sequence is 15 residues long. Here the CDR3 DNA reads TGTGCCAGCACCACGAGGGGGAACTCTGGAAACACCATATATTTT. Its protein is CASTTRGNSGNTIYF.

This chain connects TRBV19 to TRBJ2-1; D not certain. The CDR3 totals 11 residues. The ends were cut back, 8 bases at V and 7 bases at J, with 9 bases in the middle. CDR1 and CDR2 (germline): LNHDA, SQIVND (reference sequence). This CDR3 is CASLQRNEQFF. CDR3 DNA sequence: TGTGCCAGTCTGCAACGGAATGAGCAGTTCTTC.

The J gene is TRBJ2-1, the V gene TRBV7-9; the D call may be TRBD1 or TRBD2 (5 bases each). The CDR3 is 14 residues long. The V gene's germline CDR1 is SEHNR and CDR2 FQNEAQ (reference sequence). Trimming took 2 bases from V and 3 from J, leaving 8 bases between them. The CDR3 spells CASSLSGHYNEQFF. As DNA, the CDR3 is TGTGCCAGCAGCTTATCGGGGCACTACAATGAGCAGTTCTTC. Complete variable domain (other parts from reference TRBV7-9 and TRBJ2-1): DTGVSQNPRHKITKRGQNVTFRCDPISEHNRLYWYRQTLGQGPEFLTYFQNEAQLEKSRLLSDRFSAERPKGSFSTLEIQRTEQGDSAMYLCASSLSGHYNEQFFGPGTRLTVL.

V is TRBV20-1 and J is TRBJ2-5; perhaps TRBD1 as D (5 bases). Germline CDR1 and CDR2: DFQATT and SNEGSKA (reference sequence). The CDR3 is 11 amino acids. V lost 3 bases to trimming and J lost 4 bases, with 6 bases between them. Written as DNA, the CDR3 is TGCAGTGCTAGGGGGCCAGAGACCCAGTACTTC. Amino acids: CSARGPETQYF.

The chain combines TRBV10-3 with TRBJ2-6; 8 bases agree with TRBD1. Trimming took 7 bases from V and 3 from J; bases not matched to a gene: 11. The CDR3 consists of 17 residues. The germline CDR1 and CDR2 sequences are ENHRY and SYGVKD. CDR3 in amino acids: CAIKGAPTGVGANVLTF. As DNA, the CDR3 is TGTGCCATCAAGGGAGCCCCGACAGGGGTTGGGGCCAACGTCCTGACTTTC.

The J gene is TRBJ1-1, the V gene TRBV16; D remains unclear. Germline values: CDR1 KGHSY, CDR2 FQNENV. V was shortened by 2 bases and J by 1 base, with 8 bases between the two germline ends. The CDR3 totals 14 residues. The CDR3 DNA sequence: TGTGCCAGCAGCCAAAGGAAATGGAACACTGAAGCTTTCTTT. Residues: CASSQRKWNTEAFF.

The rearrangement links TRBV19 to TRBJ1-1; 9 bases map to TRBD1. The germline gives CDR1 LNHDA, CDR2 SQIVND (reference sequence). The CDR3 is made up of 15 amino acids. V shed 4 bases and J 3 bases; nucleotides not matched to a gene: 6. CDR3 in DNA: TGTGCCAGTAGTAGAACCGGACAGGGGTACACTGAAGCTTTCTTT. The encoded protein is CASSRTGQGYTEAFF.

Remarks on this clone: This specimen includes other DNA sequences encoding the same CDR3. This CDR3 reads CASSLGGSYNEQFF. CDR3 DNA sequence: TGTGCCAGCAGCTTGGGGGGTTCCTACAATGAGCAGTTCTTC. J is TRBJ2-1 and V is TRBV5-6, with unresolved D. Germline lookup yields CDR1 SGHDT and CDR2 YYEEEE. V was shortened by 0 bases and J by 1 base, with 5 bases between the two germline ends. The CDR3 covers 14 residues.

The genes are TRBV28 and TRBJ1-3; TRBD1 aligns across 8 bases. From germline, CDR1 is MDHEN and CDR2 SYDVKM. The CDR3 has 13 amino acids. J gave up 2 bases and V 8 bases, and 2 bases lay outside the gene matches. The CDR3 region has the DNA TGTGCCAGCGGGGACAGGACTGGAAACACCATATATTTT. The encoded protein is CASGDRTGNTIYF. The whole variable domain, remainder taken from reference TRBV28 and TRBJ1-3, is DVKVTQSSRYLVKRTGEKVFLECVQDMDHENMFWYRQDPGLGLRLIYFSYDVKMKEKGDIPEGYSVSREKKERFSLILESASTNQTSMYLCASGDRTGNTIYFGEGSWLTVV.

V gene TRBV10-3 combines with J gene TRBJ2-7; D gene uncertain. This CDR3 has 14 amino acids. Per the germline V gene, CDR1 is ENHRY and CDR2 is SYGVKD. V lost 2 bases to trimming and J lost 0 bases, with 8 bases between them. The CDR3 is CAISEEASSYEQYF. The CDR3 nucleotides are TGTGCCATCAGTGAGGAAGCAAGCTCCTACGAGCAGTACTTC.

V and J are TRBV5-1 and TRBJ1-2, with unresolved D. V was shortened by 4 bases and J by 3 bases, with 10 bases between the two germline ends. This CDR3 comprises 13 residues. In germline, CDR1 is SGHRS, CDR2 YFSETQ. The chain's CDR3 is CASSAREDYGYTF. For the CDR3, the DNA is TGCGCCAGCAGCGCTAGGGAGGACTATGGCTACACCTTC.

The chain has TRBV19 and TRBJ1-4; possibly TRBD1 for D (6 bases). The CDR3 has 16 amino acids. Looked up from germline, CDR1 is LNHDA and CDR2 is SQIVND (reference sequence). Trimming removed 4 bases from V and 0 bases from J, with 12 bases in between. Here the CDR3 DNA reads TGTGCCAGTAGTACGGGACATACCGCAACTAATGAAAAACTGTTTTTT. Amino acids: CASSTGHTATNEKLFF.

The chain joins TRBV9 to TRBJ2-3; possible D gene TRBD1, 6 bases. The CDR3 consists of 14 residues. CDR1 SGDLS and CDR2 YYNGEE come from the germline V gene. V lost 0 bases and J lost 11, with 16 bases in between. CDR3: CASSVVGWTDEQYF. For the CDR3, the DNA is TGTGCCAGCAGCGTAGTTGGTTGGACAGACGAGCAGTATTTT.

The chain recombines TRBV3-1 (or the pseudogene TRBV3-2) with TRBJ1-3; D unclear. The CDR3 extends over 14 amino acids. Trimming removed 0 bases at V and 3 bases at J, with 6 bases between. Germline V gives CDR1 LGHDT, CDR2 YNNKEL (reference sequence). CDR3 protein: CASSQDDGGNTIYF. CDR3 DNA: TGTGCCAGCAGCCAAGATGATGGTGGAAACACCATATATTTT.

The gene calls are TRBV10-3 and TRBJ2-1, with 7 positions matching TRBD2. The CDR3 extends over 17 amino acids. Unmatched junction bases numbered 19, after V lost 8 bases and J lost 6 bases. The germline V gene has CDR1 ENHRY and CDR2 SYGVKD. The CDR3, as DNA: TGTGCCATCCGGGCGAAGGGCTCGAGCGGGAAATTCAATGAGCAGTTCTTC. Translated, it gives CAIRAKGSSGKFNEQFF.

The V gene is TRBV3-1 (or the pseudogene TRBV3-2), the J gene TRBJ2-1; tentatively, D is TRBD2 (6 bases). The CDR3 covers 14 residues. The V and J ends lost 1 base and 12 bases respectively, with 16 bases between them. Germline CDR1 is LGHDT and CDR2 is YNNKEL (reference sequence). CDR3 residues: CASSQGTTRAWQFF. As DNA, the CDR3 is TGTGCCAGCAGCCAAGGGACTACCCGAGCTTGGCAGTTCTTC.

The chain joins TRBV15 to TRBJ1-1, with D maybe TRBD1 (5 bases). The CDR3 contains 13 residues. Germline assignment: CDR1 LNHNV and CDR2 YYDKDF (reference sequence). The V and J ends lost 0 bases and 7 bases respectively, with 9 bases between them. The CDR3 loop reads CATSREKTDEAFF. DNA for the CDR3: TGTGCCACCAGCAGAGAAAAGACAGATGAAGCTTTCTTT.

V is TRBV9 and J is TRBJ1-2; D is uncertain. Trimming shortened V by 0 bases and J by 7 bases, and 16 bases separated the two germline ends. Germline CDR1 SGDLS, CDR2 YYNGEE. The CDR3 loop spans 15 amino acids. The CDR3 region is CASSVGDDGRFGYTF. DNA of the CDR3: TGTGCCAGCAGCGTAGGGGATGACGGGAGGTTTGGCTACACCTTC.

The rearrangement joins TRBV7-9 to TRBJ2-2; TRBD1 matches 10 bases. The V and J ends lost 4 bases and 4 bases, in that order; junction bases with no gene match: 6. CDR3 length: 16 amino acids. The germline CDR1 and CDR2 sequences are SEHNR and FQNEAQ (reference sequence). The CDR3 DNA sequence: TGTGCCAGCAGCTCTTGGGGGACAGGGGTCACCGGGGAGCTGTTTTTT. Translating gives CASSSWGTGVTGELFF.

This sequence joins TRBV27 and TRBJ2-7; perhaps TRBD2 as D (7 bases). In germline, CDR1 is MNHEY, CDR2 SMNVEV (reference sequence). V was cut by 2 bases and J by 2 bases, with 22 bases left in between. This CDR3 comprises 18 residues. The CDR3 DNA is TGTGCCAGCAGTTTAGCAAAAACGGGGGGCGCGGGAGCCTACGAGCAGTACTTC. Its protein product is CASSLAKTGGAGAYEQYF.

The chain links TRBV20-1 to TRBJ2-5; the D is unclear. This CDR3 spans 10 amino acids. Germline V gene lookup returns CDR1 DFQATT and CDR2 SNEGSKA (reference sequence). Trimming took off 4 bases at V and 4 bases at J, with 4 bases between the two ends. The CDR3 is CSAKGETQYF. DNA for the CDR3: TGCAGTGCTAAGGGAGAGACCCAGTACTTC.

The chain combines TRBV10-3 with TRBJ1-3; D unclear. This CDR3 spans 13 amino acids. Trimming shortened V by 5 bases and J by 4 bases, and 9 bases separated the two germline ends. Germline CDR1 is ENHRY and CDR2 is SYGVKD. In DNA form, the CDR3 reads TGTGCCATCAGTAAGGGCCTCGGAAACACCATATATTTT. Its protein is CAISKGLGNTIYF.

This chain's CDR3 is CASSQVARLDTIYF. The CDR3, as DNA: TGCGCCAGCAGCCAAGTGGCCCGGTTGGACACCATATATTTT. This chain uses TRBV4-3 with TRBJ1-3, with no clear D. The V gene's germline CDR1 is LGHNA and CDR2 YSLEER. V was trimmed by 1 base and J by 8 bases, leaving 12 bases between them. CDR3 length: 14 amino acids.

The V call is TRBV27, the J call TRBJ2-7, with TRBD1 identical over 10 bases. Germline V lookup: CDR1 MNHEY, CDR2 SMNVEV (reference sequence). The CDR3 is 16 residues long. The ends lost 5 bases at V and 6 bases at J; junction bases unmatched: 13. The CDR3 DNA reads TGTGCCAGCAGTCCGAACCGGGACAGGGGAAACGGCGAGCAGTACTTC. Amino acid sequence: CASSPNRDRGNGEQYF.

This chain links TRBV6-5 with TRBJ1-5; D ambiguous. V lost 7 bases and J lost 1, with 14 bases in between. The germline CDR1 and CDR2 sequences are MNHEY and SVGAGI. The CDR3 length is 15 residues. CDR3 in DNA: TGTGCCAGCATCGCGGGCCAGCAAAGCAATCAGCCCCAGCATTTT. The encoded protein is CASIAGQQSNQPQHF.

As for this clone: Different DNA sequences within this sample yield the same CDR3. This chain connects TRBV30 to TRBJ1-2; 8 nucleotides line up with TRBD1. Germline trimming cut 3 bases from V and 4 bases from J; bases unmatched to any gene: 4. CDR1 GTSNPN and CDR2 SVGIG come from the germline V gene (reference sequence). This CDR3 spans 13 amino acids. The CDR3, as DNA: TGTGCCTGGAGCGCCGGACAGGGCTATGGCTACACCTTC. This translates into CAWSAGQGYGYTF.

The V gene is TRBV5-1, the J gene TRBJ2-6; no reliable D call. CDR1 is SGHRS, CDR2 YFSETQ, per germline. The germline V and J ends were trimmed by 1 base and 0 bases, with 8 bases remaining between them. This CDR3 has 16 amino acids. CDR3 in amino acids: CASSLQALSGANVLTF. The CDR3 DNA reads as TGCGCCAGCAGCTTGCAGGCCCTCTCTGGGGCCAACGTCCTGACTTTC.

The V gene is TRBV6-5, the J gene TRBJ2-7, with D perhaps assigned TRBD1 or TRBD2 (6 bases each). Between the trimmed V and J ends, which lost 10 bases and 0 bases, there was a span of 16 bases. This CDR3 has 14 residues. Germline V gene lookup returns CDR1 MNHEY and CDR2 SVGAGI. CDR3 nucleotide sequence: TGTGCCACCTCGGAGGGGGACCTCTCCTACGAGCAGTACTTC. This encodes CATSEGDLSYEQYF.

This chain connects TRBV5-1 to TRBJ1-3; the D is unclear. Trimming shortened V by 5 bases and J by 2 bases, and 11 bases separated the two germline ends. CDR1 and CDR2 (germline): SGHRS, YFSETQ. The CDR3 has 14 amino acids. The CDR3 sequence: CASRRDLTGNTIYF. The CDR3 region has the DNA TGCGCCAGCAGGAGGGATCTAACTGGAAACACCATATATTTT.

This clone has only one observation. The chain is built from TRBV3-1 (or the pseudogene TRBV3-2) and TRBJ2-5; D uncertain. CDR3 length: 14 amino acids. Germline lookup yields CDR1 LGHDT and CDR2 YNNKEL (reference sequence). The V and J ends lost 0 bases and 3 bases respectively, with 8 bases between them. For the CDR3, the DNA is TGTGCCAGCAGCCAAGAGCTAGAAAAAGAGACCCAGTACTTC. This gives the protein CASSQELEKETQYF.

This rearrangement joins TRBV27 to TRBJ2-2, with 8 bases matching TRBD1. From germline, CDR1 is MNHEY and CDR2 SMNVEV (reference sequence). This CDR3 region has 15 residues. The trim removed 8 bases at V and 5 bases at J, leaving 10 bases unmatched. CDR3 protein: CASGPGTGSTGELFF. DNA of the CDR3: TGTGCCAGCGGCCCCGGGACAGGTAGTACCGGGGAGCTGTTTTTT.

This chain connects TRBV24-1 to TRBJ1-3; TRBD1 might be the D (5 bases). V lost 2 bases to trimming and J lost 0 bases, with 16 bases between them. From germline, CDR1 is KGHDR and CDR2 SFDVKD. This CDR3 comprises 18 residues. The CDR3 is CATSDCFRQSRSGNTIYF. CDR3 DNA sequence: TGTGCCACCAGTGATTGCTTTCGACAGAGCCGCTCTGGAAACACCATATATTTT.